A selection of T cell receptor beta chains follows, all from one sample in a study of T cells in localized non-small cell lung cancer. The protocol was immunoSEQ multiplex PCR, while the TCRdb copy is restricted to in-frame clones and leaves out a portion. The sample has over a thousand clones; approximately 20% are singletons. The specimen was normal lung tissue next to the tumor, collected before any cancer treatment. The receptors stem from a woman aged 35 to 70 with stage I lung adenocarcinoma. Each CDR3 is given with its conserved first and last residue. A D gene is named only where the DNA matches it firmly. Size is omitted from some rows. Given values are once, few, many or a class for expanded clones.

cdr3_nt: TGTGCCAGCAGTTGGGGACAGGGCCGCTCTGGGGCCAACGTCCTGACTTTC
cdr3_aa: CASSWGQGRSGANVLTF
clone_size: medium-sized
d_call: TRBD1
j_call: TRBJ2-6
v_call: TRBV6-8

cdr3_nt: TGTGCCAGCAGTGTAAGTCGGATGGGTGAAAAACTGTTTTTT
cdr3_aa: CASSVSRMGEKLFF
clone_size: -
d_call: -
j_call: TRBJ1-4
v_call: TRBV9

cdr3_nt: TGCGCCAGCAGCCAACTCCCGGGGGGGGCCGGGGAGCTGTTTTTT
cdr3_aa: CASSQLPGGAGELFF
clone_size: few
d_call: TRBD2
j_call: TRBJ2-2
v_call: TRBV4-1

cdr3_nt: TGTGCCAGCAGTTCTCCGGGACAATACTCCTACAATGAGCAGTTCTTC
cdr3_aa: CASSSPGQYSYNEQFF
clone_size: -
d_call: -
j_call: TRBJ2-1
v_call: TRBV6-8

cdr3_nt: TGTGCCAGCAGCTTAGTCCGGGATCATAATTCACCCCTCCACTTT
cdr3_aa: CASSLVRDHNSPLHF
clone_size: -
d_call: -
j_call: TRBJ1-6
v_call: TRBV11-3

cdr3_nt: TGTGCCACCAGCAGAGATCGGGTACGGAACACTGAAGCTTTCTTT
cdr3_aa: CATSRDRVRNTEAFF
clone_size: few
d_call: -
j_call: TRBJ1-1
v_call: TRBV15

cdr3_nt: TGTGCCAGTAGTATTCACGGGACAGGGGCCGGGAACACTGAAGCTTTCTTT
cdr3_aa: CASSIHGTGAGNTEAFF
clone_size: -
d_call: TRBD1
j_call: TRBJ1-1
v_call: TRBV19

cdr3_nt: TGTGCCAGCAGTTTAGGGACAGGGTTAGCGAACACTGAAGCTTTCTTT
cdr3_aa: CASSLGTGLANTEAFF
clone_size: few
d_call: TRBD1
j_call: TRBJ1-1
v_call: TRBV28

cdr3_nt: TGCAGCGTCTCCGGACTAGCGGGGCCCCATGAGCAGTTCTTC
cdr3_aa: CSVSGLAGPHEQFF
clone_size: -
d_call: TRBD2
j_call: TRBJ2-1
v_call: TRBV29-1

cdr3_nt: TGTGCCAGCAGCTTAGTAGGAAGGCGGGGTGGAGGGACCGGGGAGCTGTTTTTT
cdr3_aa: CASSLVGRRGGGTGELFF
clone_size: few
d_call: -
j_call: TRBJ2-2
v_call: TRBV7-5

cdr3_nt: TGTGCCAGCAGCTTAGGGGGACAGGGGGCGACCGGGGAGCTGTTTTTT
cdr3_aa: CASSLGGQGATGELFF
clone_size: few
d_call: TRBD1
j_call: TRBJ2-2
v_call: TRBV11-3

cdr3_nt: TGTGCCAGTAGTCCCGCCAGGAGTGGGGCAGACTACGAGCAGTACTTC
cdr3_aa: CASSPARSGADYEQYF
clone_size: -
d_call: -
j_call: TRBJ2-7
v_call: TRBV19

cdr3_nt: TGTGCCAGCAGCTTTAGACAGGGACATTCACCCCTCCACTTT
cdr3_aa: CASSFRQGHSPLHF
clone_size: -
d_call: TRBD1
j_call: TRBJ1-6
v_call: TRBV6-8

cdr3_nt: TGTGCCAGTAGTCCTGGGCCGCCTGGATGGCCCCAGCATTTT
cdr3_aa: CASSPGPPGWPQHF
clone_size: -
d_call: -
j_call: TRBJ1-5
v_call: TRBV19

cdr3_nt: TGTGCCAGCAGTCAGGGGTCGACCACCGGGGAGCTGTTTTTT
cdr3_aa: CASSQGSTTGELFF
clone_size: few
d_call: -
j_call: TRBJ2-2
v_call: TRBV6-8

cdr3_nt: TGTGCCAGCAGTCGGACCGCGGGAGACAACTATGGCTACACCTTC
cdr3_aa: CASSRTAGDNYGYTF
clone_size: -
d_call: -
j_call: TRBJ1-2
v_call: TRBV6-8

cdr3_nt: TGCGCCAGCAGCCCGGGAACCTCTTATGGCTACACCTTC
cdr3_aa: CASSPGTSYGYTF
clone_size: few
d_call: -
j_call: TRBJ1-2
v_call: TRBV1

cdr3_nt: TGTGCCAGCAGCGGTACCGGGACAGGGGACGACGAGCAGTACTTC
cdr3_aa: CASSGTGTGDDEQYF
clone_size: few
d_call: TRBD1
j_call: TRBJ2-7
v_call: TRBV9